This TCR beta chain was recovered during a study of blood T cell repertoires in COVID-19. Seattle patients were enrolled during active infection and followed longitudinally. Per the original data handling: Nucleated cell counts were estimated from reference gene primer amplification. Data came from immunoSEQ multiplex PCR; TCRdb stores just in-frame clones and leaves some out. That table supplies the V and J calls and clone size; D and trimming were determined from the DNA. Among 300,000 to 400,000 clones listed, about nine tenths were seen once. Trimming cost V 10 bases and J 2 bases, with 15 bases left between them. Germline loops: CDR1 MDHEN, CDR2 SYDVKM. The CDR3 is made up of 14 amino acids. This clone turned up a few times.

Material for sequencing was peripheral blood. The TCR sequence derives from a man aged 25 to 45 with COVID-19, enrolled during active disease. The chain employs TRBV28 and TRBJ1-5; D not resolved. The DNA of the CDR3 is TGTGCCATCACTACGGTCCTGGGCAATCAGCCCCAGCATTTT. Translated, it gives CAITTVLGNQPQHF.